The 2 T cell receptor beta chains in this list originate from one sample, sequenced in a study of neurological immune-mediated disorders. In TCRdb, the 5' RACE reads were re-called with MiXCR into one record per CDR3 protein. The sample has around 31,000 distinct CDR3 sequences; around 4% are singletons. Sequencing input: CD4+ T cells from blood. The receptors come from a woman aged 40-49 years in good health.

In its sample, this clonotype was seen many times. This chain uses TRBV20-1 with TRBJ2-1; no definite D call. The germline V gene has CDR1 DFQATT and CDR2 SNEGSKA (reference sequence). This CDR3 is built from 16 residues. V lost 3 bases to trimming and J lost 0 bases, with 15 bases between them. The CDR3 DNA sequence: TGCAGTGCTAGCTCCCTTGGCTCCAGCTCCTACAATGAGCAGTTCTTC. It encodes CSASSLGSSSYNEQFF.

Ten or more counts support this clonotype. The CDR3: CSATTGTQETQYF. CDR3 sequence (DNA): TGCAGTGCCACAACAGGGACCCAAGAGACCCAGTACTTC. The chain employs TRBV20-1 and TRBJ2-5; possibly TRBD1 for D (6 bases). V was cut by 6 bases and J by 1 base, with 12 bases left in between. CDR3 length: 13 residues. Germline V CDR1 and CDR2: DFQATT, SNEGSKA (reference sequence).